This T cell receptor (beta chain) emerged from a study of blood T cells in healthy people across ages. Study outcomes and limitations: As age increased, TCR beta diversity per million T cells fell in a roughly linear fashion. Both higher diversity and more naive CD4+ cells marked long-lived donors when set against aged donors.

The CDR3 loop spans 15 amino acids. Germline lookup yields CDR1 SEHNR and CDR2 FQNEAQ (reference sequence). The J segment lost 4 bases and the V segment lost 0 bases, leaving 5 bases of the junction unmatched. Then a second PCR, running about 7 to 11 cycles, was carried out with a sample-barcoded 5' primer and a J-beta primer mix. One entry per CDR3 protein, called by TCRdb with MiXCR from the 5' RACE reads. This sample has around 1,500,000 distinct CDR3 sequences, with 28% found just once. This clonotype was picked up a small number of times. The antigen remains undetermined. This clonotype was sampled from a woman aged 25-40 years in good health. The sequenced sample was blood. This rearrangement joins TRBV7-9 to TRBJ1-2, with 7 bases lining up with TRBD1. In DNA, the CDR3 is TGTGCCAGCAGCTTAGCGCTCAGGGACAGCTATGGCTACACCTTC. It codes for CASSLALRDSYGYTF.